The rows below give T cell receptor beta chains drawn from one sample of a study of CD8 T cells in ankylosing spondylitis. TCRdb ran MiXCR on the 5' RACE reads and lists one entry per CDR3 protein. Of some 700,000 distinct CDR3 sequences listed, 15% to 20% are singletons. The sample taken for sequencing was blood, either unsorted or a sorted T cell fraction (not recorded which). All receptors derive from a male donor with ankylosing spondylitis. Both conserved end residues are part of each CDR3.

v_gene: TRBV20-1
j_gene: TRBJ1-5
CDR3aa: CSASPGQGGYNQPQHF

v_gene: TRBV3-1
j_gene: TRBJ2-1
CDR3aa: CASSQVPNYNEQFF

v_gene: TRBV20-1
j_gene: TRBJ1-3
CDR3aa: CSASGTSGNTIYF

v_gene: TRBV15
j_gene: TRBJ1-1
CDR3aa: CATSRVVNTEAFF

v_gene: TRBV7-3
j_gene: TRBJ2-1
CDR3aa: CASSPQVAAAYNEQFF

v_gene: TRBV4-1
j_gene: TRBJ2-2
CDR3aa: CASSPGGLAVFTGELFF

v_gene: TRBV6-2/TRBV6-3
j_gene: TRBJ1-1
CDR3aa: CASRIGREVTEAFF

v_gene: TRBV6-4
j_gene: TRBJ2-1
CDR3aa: CASSDPHNEQFF

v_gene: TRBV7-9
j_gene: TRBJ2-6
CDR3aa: CASISPRHSGGANVLTF

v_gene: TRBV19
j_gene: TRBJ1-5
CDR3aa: CASTRAGGSNQPQHF

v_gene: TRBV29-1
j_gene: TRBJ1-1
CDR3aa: CSVGTTAGAFF

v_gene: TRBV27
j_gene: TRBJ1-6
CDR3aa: CASSGLYSPLHF

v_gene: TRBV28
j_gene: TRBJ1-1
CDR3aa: CASSLPTGLLNTEAFF

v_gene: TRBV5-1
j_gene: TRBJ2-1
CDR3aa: CASSLAGLAGGHEQFF

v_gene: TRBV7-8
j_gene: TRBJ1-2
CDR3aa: CASSLDVAKNYGYTF

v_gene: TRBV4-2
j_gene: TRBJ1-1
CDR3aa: CASSQGRPPATEAFF

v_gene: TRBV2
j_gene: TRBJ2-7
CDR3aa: CASNEIQGGDYEQYF

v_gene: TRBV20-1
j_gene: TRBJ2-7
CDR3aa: CSARGILHNEQYF

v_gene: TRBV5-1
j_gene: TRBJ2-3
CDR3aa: CASSFVPSGGSTDTQYF

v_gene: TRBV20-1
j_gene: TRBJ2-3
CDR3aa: CSANPILYREGNTDTQYF

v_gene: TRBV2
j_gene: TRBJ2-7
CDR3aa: CASSDLAANSYEQYF

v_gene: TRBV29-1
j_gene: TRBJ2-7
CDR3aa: CSVEMRSGGLYEQYF

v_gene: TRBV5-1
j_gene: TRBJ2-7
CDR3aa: CASSLGQGEPYEQYF

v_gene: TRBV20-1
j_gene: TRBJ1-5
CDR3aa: CSARGSRGPNQPQHF

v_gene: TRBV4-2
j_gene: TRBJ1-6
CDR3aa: CASSQEEGSSYNSPLHF

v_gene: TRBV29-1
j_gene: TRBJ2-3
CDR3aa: CSADVGTDTQYF

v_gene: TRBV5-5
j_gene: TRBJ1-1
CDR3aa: CASSLVGQWTEAFF

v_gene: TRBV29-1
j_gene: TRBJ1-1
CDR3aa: CSVDGRGTEAFF

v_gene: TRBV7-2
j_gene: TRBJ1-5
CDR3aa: CASSPNGNSNQPQHF

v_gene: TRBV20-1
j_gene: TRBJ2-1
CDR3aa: CSVKGGLDNEQFF

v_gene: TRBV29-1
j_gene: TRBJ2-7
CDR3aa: CSVKQGFDALYEQYF

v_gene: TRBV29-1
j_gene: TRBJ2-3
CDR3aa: CSVDGAGQGVDTQYF

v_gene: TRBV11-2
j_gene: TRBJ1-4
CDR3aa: CASSLSRQIDEKLFF

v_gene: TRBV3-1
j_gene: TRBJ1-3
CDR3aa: CASSQGGWSSGNTIYF

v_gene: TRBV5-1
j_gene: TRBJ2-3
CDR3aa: CASSGGGPPDTQYF

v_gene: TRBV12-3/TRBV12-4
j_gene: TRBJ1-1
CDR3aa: CASSLRGLGNTEAFF

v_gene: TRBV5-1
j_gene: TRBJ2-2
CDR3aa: CASSLDPGTGTGELFF

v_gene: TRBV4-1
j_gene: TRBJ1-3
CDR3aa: CASSPSSTGAGNTIYF

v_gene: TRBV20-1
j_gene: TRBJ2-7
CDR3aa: CSAPGLPYEQYF

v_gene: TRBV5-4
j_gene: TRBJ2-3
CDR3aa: CASSFTAGGLHLGTDTQYF

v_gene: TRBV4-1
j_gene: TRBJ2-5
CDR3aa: CASSQGSRGVETQYF

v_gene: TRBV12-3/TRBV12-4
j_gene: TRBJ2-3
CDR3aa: CASSVTDRGRGDTQYF

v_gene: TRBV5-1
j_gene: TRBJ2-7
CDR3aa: CASSPGGTAVIYEQYF

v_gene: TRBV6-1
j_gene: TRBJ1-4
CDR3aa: CASQDGDRGYTFSGKLFF

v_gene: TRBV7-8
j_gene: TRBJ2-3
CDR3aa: CASSDPRDWSTDTQYF

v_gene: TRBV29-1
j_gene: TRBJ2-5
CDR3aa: CSVSRPSGETQYF

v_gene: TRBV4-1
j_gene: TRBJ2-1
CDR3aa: CASSQRGSNYNEQFF

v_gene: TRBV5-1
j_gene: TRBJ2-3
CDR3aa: CASSSYGVGGGWSDTQYF

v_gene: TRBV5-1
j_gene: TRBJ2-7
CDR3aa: CASGSSSGTSSYEQYF

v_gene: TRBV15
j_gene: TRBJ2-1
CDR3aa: CATSRRQGRSRNEQFF

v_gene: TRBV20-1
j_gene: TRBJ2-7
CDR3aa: CSARDRIAGGIYEQYF

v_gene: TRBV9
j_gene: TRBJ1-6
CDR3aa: CASSVAIGANSPLHF

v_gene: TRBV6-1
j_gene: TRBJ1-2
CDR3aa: CASRQTRGVGNYGYTF

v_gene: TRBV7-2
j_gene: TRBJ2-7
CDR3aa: CASSPFPSSSYEQYF

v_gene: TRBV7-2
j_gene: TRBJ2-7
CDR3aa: CASSSPGTRSHEQYF

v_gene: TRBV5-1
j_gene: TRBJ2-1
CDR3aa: CASSLQGFPYNEQFF

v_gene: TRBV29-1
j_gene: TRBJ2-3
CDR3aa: CSVELGTAAGRVDTQYF

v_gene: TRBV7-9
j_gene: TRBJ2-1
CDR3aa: CASSHDSPAMNEQFF

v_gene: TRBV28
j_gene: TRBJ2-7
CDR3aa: CASTTGGYEQYF